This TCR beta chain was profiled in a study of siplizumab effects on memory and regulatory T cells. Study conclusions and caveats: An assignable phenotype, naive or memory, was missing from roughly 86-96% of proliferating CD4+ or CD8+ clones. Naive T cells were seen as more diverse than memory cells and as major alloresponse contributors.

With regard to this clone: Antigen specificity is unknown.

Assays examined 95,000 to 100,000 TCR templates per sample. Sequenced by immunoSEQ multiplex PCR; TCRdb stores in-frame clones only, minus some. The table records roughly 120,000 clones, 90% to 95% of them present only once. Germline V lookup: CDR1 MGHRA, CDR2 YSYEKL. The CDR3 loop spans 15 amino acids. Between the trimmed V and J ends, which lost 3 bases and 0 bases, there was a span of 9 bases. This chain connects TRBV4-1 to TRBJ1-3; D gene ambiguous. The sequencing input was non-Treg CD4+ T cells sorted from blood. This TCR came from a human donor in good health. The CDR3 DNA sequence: TGCGCCAGCAGCCAGCAGACCGGCTCTGGAAACACCATATATTTT. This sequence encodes CASSQQTGSGNTIYF.